The text below deals with one T cell receptor beta chain. Antigen specificity is unknown. The sample belongs to a study of Ad26.COV2.S vaccination and SARS-CoV-2 variants. Study summary: Into the muscle, Ad26.COV2.S was dosed once or twice, 56 days apart. General observations from the study: Post-vaccination spike-specific CD8+ and CD4+ T cell responses reportedly had substantial breadth. Participants given vaccine showed non-spike TCR breadth similar to that of placebo recipients.

The CDR3 spans 16 residues. Germline V CDR1 and CDR2: LNHDA, SQIVND (reference sequence). V lost 6 bases and J 8 bases, leaving 23 bases between the germline ends. Specified treatment: roughly 19 received Ad26.COV2.S at low or high dose, single or two shots; five or six received placebo; per-sample allocation not given. Specimens were obtained on day 63 following the first vaccine or placebo injection. It was Wuhan-strain SARS-CoV-2 spike that the Ad26 vaccine vector expressed. Produced via immunoSEQ multiplex PCR; TCRdb's table is partial and in-frame only. The table shows some 450,000 clones, with roughly 87% occurring only once.

The sequence was obtained from a person between 18 and 60 years old who received the Ad26.COV2.S COVID-19 vaccine or a placebo. Sequencing used peripheral blood, obtained in a trial of Ad26.COV2.S vaccine versus placebo. The chain is built from TRBV19 and TRBJ2-4, with D perhaps TRBD1 or TRBD2 (6 bases each). The CDR3 nucleotides are TGTGCCAGTAGCTCTGGGTCAGCGGAGGGGGTGGACATTCAGTACTTC. Encoded protein: CASSSGSAEGVDIQYF.